These T cell receptor beta chains were read from a single sample in a study of T cell repertoires in ileal Crohn's disease. Assay: immunoSEQ multiplex PCR; the TCRdb copy retains only in-frame clones and omits some. Counted here are roughly 15,000 clones, over 45% occurring once; the ten biggest clones make up around 6.3%. Material for sequencing was ileal tissue. Receptors were obtained from an adult with Crohn's disease. Each CDR3 is given with its conserved first and last residue. D genes are given only for firm matches. Clone size appears in some rows only: once, few, many, or a class for an expanded clone.

size: NA
D: NA
J: TRBJ1-4
V: TRBV19
DNA: TGTGCCAGTAGTATAGGGGGAGGGCAGGGGAGGACTAATGAAAAACTGTTTTTT
CDR3: CASSIGGGQGRTNEKLFF

size: few
D: NA
J: TRBJ2-7
V: TRBV27
DNA: TGTGCCAGCAGTCCGGCGGACCCGGGAAAATACGAGCAGTACTTC
CDR3: CASSPADPGKYEQYF

size: NA
D: NA
J: TRBJ2-1
V: TRBV6-1
DNA: TGTGCCAGCATTAAACCGGAGGGCAACAATGAGCAGTTCTTC
CDR3: CASIKPEGNNEQFF

size: NA
D: NA
J: TRBJ2-2
V: TRBV20-1
DNA: TGCAGTGCTAGCGGGACCGGGGAGCTGTTTTTT
CDR3: CSASGTGELFF

size: few
D: NA
J: TRBJ2-7
V: TRBV5-1
DNA: TGCGCCAGCGCACTTGACACAAGTCGGTCCTACGAGCAGTACTTC
CDR3: CASALDTSRSYEQYF

size: NA
D: NA
J: TRBJ1-1
V: TRBV28
DNA: TGTGCCAGCAGTTCCCCCGGAGGCTATGGGAACACTGAAGCTTTCTTT
CDR3: CASSSPGGYGNTEAFF

size: NA
D: TRBD1
J: TRBJ1-4
V: TRBV2
DNA: TGTGCCAGCACGGCAGGGGGTAGGGCTAATGAAAAACTGTTTTTT
CDR3: CASTAGGRANEKLFF

size: few
D: NA
J: TRBJ2-5
V: TRBV7-8
DNA: TGTGCAACGGGAGTTCTTCCTGAGACCCAGTACTTC
CDR3: CATGVLPETQYF

size: medium-sized
D: NA
J: TRBJ2-7
V: TRBV27
DNA: TGTGCCAGCAGTTCCCGGGACTCCTACGAGCAGTACTTC
CDR3: CASSSRDSYEQYF

size: NA
D: NA
J: TRBJ1-1
V: TRBV4-1
DNA: TGCGCCAGCAGCCACTCGGGGAACACTGAAGCTTTCTTT
CDR3: CASSHSGNTEAFF

size: NA
D: TRBD1
J: TRBJ2-3
V: TRBV5-6
DNA: TGTGCCAGCAGCTTATTTGACAGGGATTCAGATACGCAGTATTTT
CDR3: CASSLFDRDSDTQYF

size: few
D: TRBD1
J: TRBJ2-1
V: TRBV6-5
DNA: TGTGCCAGCAGTTACTTGGGACAGGGGGCAGGTGGTGAGCAGTTCTTC
CDR3: CASSYLGQGAGGEQFF

size: NA
D: NA
J: TRBJ1-1
V: TRBV6-4
DNA: TGTGCCAGCAGACGACAGAGGATGAACACTGAAGCTTTCTTT
CDR3: CASRRQRMNTEAFF

size: NA
D: TRBD1
J: TRBJ1-4
V: TRBV2
DNA: TGTGCCAGCAGCGCGGACAGGGGGGAGGAAAAACTGTTTTTT
CDR3: CASSADRGEEKLFF

size: NA
D: NA
J: TRBJ2-7
V: TRBV19
DNA: TGTGCCAGTAGTTCGAGGGCGGGTGAGCAGTACTTC
CDR3: CASSSRAGEQYF

size: once
D: TRBD1
J: TRBJ1-2
V: TRBV9
DNA: TGTGCCAGCAGCCCGCGGACAGGGGGGTCCTATGGCTACACCTTC
CDR3: CASSPRTGGSYGYTF

size: NA
D: NA
J: TRBJ2-1
V: TRBV4-1
DNA: TGCGCCAGCAGCCCCCAGGGTAGGAATGAGCAGTTCTTC
CDR3: CASSPQGRNEQFF

size: NA
D: TRBD1
J: TRBJ1-2
V: TRBV2
DNA: TGTGCCACAACAGGGGATGGAGGTGGCTACACCTTC
CDR3: CATTGDGGGYTF

size: NA
D: TRBD1
J: TRBJ2-2
V: TRBV2
DNA: TGTGCCAGCAAAAGGACAGGGGTCGGGGAGCTGTTTTTT
CDR3: CASKRTGVGELFF

size: NA
D: TRBD1
J: TRBJ1-1
V: TRBV5-1
DNA: TGCGCCAGCAGCCCGAGGACAGGGACCCTTCCCGCTGAAGCTTTCTTT
CDR3: CASSPRTGTLPAEAFF

size: few
D: NA
J: TRBJ2-5
V: TRBV7-6
DNA: TGTGCCAGCAGCCCTACTAGGGGAGGGGGAAGAGGGGAGACCCAGTACTTC
CDR3: CASSPTRGGGRGETQYF

size: few
D: NA
J: TRBJ2-7
V: TRBV5-1
DNA: TGCGCCAGCAGCGGAGGGAAACGACAGGGTCCCTACGAGCAGTACTTC
CDR3: CASSGGKRQGPYEQYF

size: NA
D: TRBD2
J: TRBJ2-3
V: TRBV7-3
DNA: TGTGCCAGCAGCTTGTTTCCAGCGGGAGGAGGAGATACGCAGTATTTT
CDR3: CASSLFPAGGGDTQYF

size: once
D: NA
J: TRBJ2-3
V: TRBV14
DNA: TGTGCCAGCAGCCAAACTCACGGGAGGCAGTATTTT
CDR3: CASSQTHGRQYF

size: NA
D: NA
J: TRBJ1-2
V: TRBV10-2
DNA: TGCGCCAGCTCGGGGGGGAACTATGGCTACACCTTC
CDR3: CASSGGNYGYTF

size: NA
D: TRBD1
J: TRBJ1-1
V: TRBV19
DNA: TGTGCCAGTAGTCTAAAGAGGACAGGGAACACTGAAGCTTTCTTT
CDR3: CASSLKRTGNTEAFF

size: NA
D: TRBD1
J: TRBJ1-1
V: TRBV6-5
DNA: TGTGCCAGCAGGGGACAGATGAACACTGAAGCTTTCTTT
CDR3: CASRGQMNTEAFF

size: NA
D: TRBD1
J: TRBJ2-1
V: TRBV18
DNA: TGTGCCAGCTCAAAGGGACAGGGGGTCAATGAGCAGTTCTTC
CDR3: CASSKGQGVNEQFF

size: NA
D: TRBD1
J: TRBJ1-3
V: TRBV7-9
DNA: TGTGCCAGCAGCCCGAGGGGGCCCGGAAACACCATATATTTT
CDR3: CASSPRGPGNTIYF

size: NA
D: NA
J: TRBJ2-2
V: TRBV27
DNA: TGTGCCAGCAGTTTACCCGGACGGACATTGAACACCGGGGAGCTGTTTTTT
CDR3: CASSLPGRTLNTGELFF

size: few
D: TRBD2
J: TRBJ2-2
V: TRBV9
DNA: TGTGCCAGCACCCCTAGCGGGGCGAACACCGGGGAGCTGTTTTTT
CDR3: CASTPSGANTGELFF

size: few
D: TRBD1
J: TRBJ2-1
V: TRBV7-7
DNA: TGTGCTAGCAGCTCCGGGACAGGTTTCAATGAGCAGTTCTTC
CDR3: CASSSGTGFNEQFF

size: NA
D: NA
J: TRBJ1-2
V: TRBV4-3
DNA: TGCGCCAGCAGCCATCCTGACAGTCGAGCTAATGGCTACACCTTC
CDR3: CASSHPDSRANGYTF

size: NA
D: NA
J: TRBJ2-7
V: TRBV5-1
DNA: TGCGCCAGCAGTGCGGGTCTCAAGGGCGAGCAGTACTTC
CDR3: CASSAGLKGEQYF